This TCR beta chain comes out of a study of T cell repertoires in cytomegalovirus infection. Overall study context: Researchers turned to recently identified HLA-C-restricted CMV epitopes as well as well-studied HLA-B-restricted ones. CMV infection and matching HLA type were both indicated by public TCR beta signatures.

Points on this clonotype: What it binds is not known.

CDR1 and CDR2 from the germline V gene are MNHGY and SAAAGT. V lost 6 bases, J lost 4 bases, and 16 bases lay in between. This CDR3 is 15 amino acids long. Study results and caveats: HLA-C-restricted, CMV-specific TCR beta clonotypes were dominant ex vivo. There were carriers of CMV plus the relevant HLA, and cumulative public TCR beta family frequency identified them.

One entry per CDR3 protein, called by TCRdb with MiXCR from the reads. The sample contains over 45,000 distinct CDR3 sequences, around 20% of which appear only once. This chain connects TRBV6-8 to TRBJ1-5; weak D call: TRBD1 (5 bases). The TCR comes from a human donor in good health (CMV status not recorded). Some clones in this sample may be carry-over from other donors' samples. Here the sequenced sample was CD8+ T cells from cultured PBMCs, taken from culture after CMV antigen stimulation. The CDR3 reads CASSEQGGRNQPQHF. The CDR3 nucleotides are TGTGCCAGCAGCGAGCAGGGAGGGAGAAATCAGCCCCAGCATTTT.